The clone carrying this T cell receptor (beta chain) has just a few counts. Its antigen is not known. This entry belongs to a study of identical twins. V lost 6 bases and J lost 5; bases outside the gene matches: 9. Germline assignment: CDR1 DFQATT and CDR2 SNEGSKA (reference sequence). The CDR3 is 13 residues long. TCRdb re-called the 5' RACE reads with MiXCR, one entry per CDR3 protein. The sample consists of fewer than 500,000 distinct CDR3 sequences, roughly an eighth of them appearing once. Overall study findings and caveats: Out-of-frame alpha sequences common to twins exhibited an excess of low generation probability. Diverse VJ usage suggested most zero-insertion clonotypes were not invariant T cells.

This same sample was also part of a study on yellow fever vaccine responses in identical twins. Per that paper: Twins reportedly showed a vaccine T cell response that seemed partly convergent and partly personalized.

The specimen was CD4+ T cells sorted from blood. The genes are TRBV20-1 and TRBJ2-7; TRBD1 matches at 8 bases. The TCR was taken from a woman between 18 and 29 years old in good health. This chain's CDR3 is CSAPDRARDEQYF. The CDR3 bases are TGCAGTGCCCCGGACAGGGCACGGGACGAGCAGTACTTC.